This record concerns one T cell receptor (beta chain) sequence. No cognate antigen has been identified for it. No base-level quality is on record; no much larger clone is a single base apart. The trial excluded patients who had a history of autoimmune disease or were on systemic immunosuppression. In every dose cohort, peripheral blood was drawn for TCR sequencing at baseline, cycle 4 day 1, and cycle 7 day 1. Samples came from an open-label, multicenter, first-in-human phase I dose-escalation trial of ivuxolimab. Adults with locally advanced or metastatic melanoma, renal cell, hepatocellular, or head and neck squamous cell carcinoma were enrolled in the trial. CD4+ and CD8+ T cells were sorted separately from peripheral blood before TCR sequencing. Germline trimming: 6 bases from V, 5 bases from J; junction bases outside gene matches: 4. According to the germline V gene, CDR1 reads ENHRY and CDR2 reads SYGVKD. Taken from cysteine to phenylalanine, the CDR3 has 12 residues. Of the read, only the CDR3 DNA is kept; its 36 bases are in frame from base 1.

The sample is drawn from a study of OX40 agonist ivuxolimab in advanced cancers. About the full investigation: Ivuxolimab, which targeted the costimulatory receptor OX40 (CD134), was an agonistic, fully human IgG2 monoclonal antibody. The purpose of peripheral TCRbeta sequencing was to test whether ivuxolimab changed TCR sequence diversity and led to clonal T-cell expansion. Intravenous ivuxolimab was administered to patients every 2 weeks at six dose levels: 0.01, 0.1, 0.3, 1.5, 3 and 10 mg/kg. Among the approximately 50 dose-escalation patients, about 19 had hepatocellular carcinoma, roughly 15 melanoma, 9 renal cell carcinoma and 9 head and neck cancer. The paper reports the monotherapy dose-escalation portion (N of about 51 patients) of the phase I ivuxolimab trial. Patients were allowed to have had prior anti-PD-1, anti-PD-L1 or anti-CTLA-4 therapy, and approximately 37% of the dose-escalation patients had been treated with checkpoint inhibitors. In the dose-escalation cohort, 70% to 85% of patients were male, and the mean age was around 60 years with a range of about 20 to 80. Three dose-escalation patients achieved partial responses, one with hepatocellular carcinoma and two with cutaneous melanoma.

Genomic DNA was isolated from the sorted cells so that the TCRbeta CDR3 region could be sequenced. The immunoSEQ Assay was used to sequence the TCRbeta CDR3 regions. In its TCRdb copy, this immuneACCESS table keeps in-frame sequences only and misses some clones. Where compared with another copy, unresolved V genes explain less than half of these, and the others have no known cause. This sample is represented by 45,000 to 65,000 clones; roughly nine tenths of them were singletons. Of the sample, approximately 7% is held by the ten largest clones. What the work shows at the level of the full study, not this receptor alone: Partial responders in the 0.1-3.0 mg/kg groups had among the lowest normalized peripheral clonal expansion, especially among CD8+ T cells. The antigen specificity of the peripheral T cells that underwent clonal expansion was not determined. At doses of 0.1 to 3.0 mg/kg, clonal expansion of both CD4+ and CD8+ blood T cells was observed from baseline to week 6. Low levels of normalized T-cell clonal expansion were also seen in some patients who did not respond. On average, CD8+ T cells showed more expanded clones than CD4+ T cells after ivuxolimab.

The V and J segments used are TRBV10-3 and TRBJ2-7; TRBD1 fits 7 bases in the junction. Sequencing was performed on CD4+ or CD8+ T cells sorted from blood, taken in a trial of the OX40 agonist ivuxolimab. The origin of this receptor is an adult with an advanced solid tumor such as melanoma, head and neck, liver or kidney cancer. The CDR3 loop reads CAISLTGNEQYF. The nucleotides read TGTGCCATCAGCTTGACAGGGAACGAGCAGTACTTC.